Sequencing of this T cell receptor beta chain was carried out in a study of blood T cell repertoires in COVID-19. Study as a whole: PBMCs, B-cell-depleted T cells, or T cells provided the cDNA or gDNA that made up the material.

Trimming left V 4 bases short and J 1 base short, with 11 bases between. Per the germline V gene, CDR1 is SGHAT and CDR2 is FQNNGV. The CDR3 sequence is 14 residues long. Recruited during active infection, patients (from Seattle) were subsequently followed longitudinally. Libraries were prepared by immunoSEQ multiplex PCR; TCRdb keeps only in-frame clonotypes and omits some of them. The sample carries approximately 350,000 clones, less than 90% recorded once. The chain links TRBV11-2 to TRBJ2-7, with D possibly TRBD1 on 5 matching bases. The TCR originated in an older woman with COVID-19, enrolled during active disease. The sample consisted of peripheral blood. This CDR3 is CASSSIPGSYEQYF. DNA of the CDR3: TGTGCCAGCAGCTCTATTCCAGGGTCCTACGAGCAGTACTTC. The full variable domain, its missing parts supplied by reference TRBV11-2 and TRBJ2-7, is EAGVAQSPRYKIIEKRQSVAFWCNPISGHATLYWYQQILGQGPKLLIQFQNNGVVDDSQLPKDRFSAERLKGVDSTLKIQPAKLEDSAVYLCASSSIPGSYEQYFGPGTRLTVT.